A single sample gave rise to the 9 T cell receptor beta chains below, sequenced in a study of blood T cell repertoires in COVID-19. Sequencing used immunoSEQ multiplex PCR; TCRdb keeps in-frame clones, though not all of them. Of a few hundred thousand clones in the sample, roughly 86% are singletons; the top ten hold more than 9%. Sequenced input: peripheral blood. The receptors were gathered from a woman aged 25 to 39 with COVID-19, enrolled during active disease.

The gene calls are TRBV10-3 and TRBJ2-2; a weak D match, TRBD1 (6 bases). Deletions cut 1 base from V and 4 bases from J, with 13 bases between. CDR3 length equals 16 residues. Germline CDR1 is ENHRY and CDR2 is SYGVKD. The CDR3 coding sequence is TGTGCCATCAGTGAGTATGACAGGTCACTCACCGGGGAGCTGTTTTTT. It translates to CAISEYDRSLTGELFF.

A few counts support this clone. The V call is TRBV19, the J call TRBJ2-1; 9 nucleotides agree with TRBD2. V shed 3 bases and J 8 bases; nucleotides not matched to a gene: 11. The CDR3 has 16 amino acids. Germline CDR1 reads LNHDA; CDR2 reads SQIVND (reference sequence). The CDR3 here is CASSIFLAGNQDEQFF. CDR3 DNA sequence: TGTGCCAGTAGTATCTTTCTAGCGGGAAATCAGGATGAGCAGTTCTTC.

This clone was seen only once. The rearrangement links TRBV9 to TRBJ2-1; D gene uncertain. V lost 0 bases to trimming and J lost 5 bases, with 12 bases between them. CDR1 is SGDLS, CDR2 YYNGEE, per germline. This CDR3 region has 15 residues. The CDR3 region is CASSVGLQIDNEQFF. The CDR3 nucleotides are TGTGCCAGCAGCGTAGGCCTACAGATTGACAATGAGCAGTTCTTC.

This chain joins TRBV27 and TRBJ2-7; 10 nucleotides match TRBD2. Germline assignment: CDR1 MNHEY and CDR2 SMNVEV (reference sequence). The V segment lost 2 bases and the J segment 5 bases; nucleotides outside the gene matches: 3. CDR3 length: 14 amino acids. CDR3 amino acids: CASSLSGRAHEQYF. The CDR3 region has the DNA TGTGCCAGCAGTTTAAGCGGGAGGGCCCACGAGCAGTACTTC.

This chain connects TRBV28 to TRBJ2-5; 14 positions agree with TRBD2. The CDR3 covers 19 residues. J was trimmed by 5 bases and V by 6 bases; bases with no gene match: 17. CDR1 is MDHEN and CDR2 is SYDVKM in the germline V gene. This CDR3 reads CASSLIGTSGSASLETQYF. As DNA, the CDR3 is TGTGCCAGCAGCCTCATCGGGACTAGCGGGAGTGCCAGTTTGGAGACCCAGTACTTC.

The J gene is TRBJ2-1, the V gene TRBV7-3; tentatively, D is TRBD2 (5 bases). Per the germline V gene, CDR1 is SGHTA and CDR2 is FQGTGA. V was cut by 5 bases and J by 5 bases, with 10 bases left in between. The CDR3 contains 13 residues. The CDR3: CASSPGLHNEQFF. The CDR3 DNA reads TGTGCCAGCAGCCCAGGACTCCACAATGAGCAGTTCTTC.

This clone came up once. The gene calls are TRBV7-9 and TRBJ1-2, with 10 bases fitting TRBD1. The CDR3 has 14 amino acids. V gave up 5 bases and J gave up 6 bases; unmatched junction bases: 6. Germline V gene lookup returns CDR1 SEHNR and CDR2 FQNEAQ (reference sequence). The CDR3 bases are TGTGCCAGCAGCCCCTGGGACAGGGGTAATGGCTACACCTTC. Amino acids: CASSPWDRGNGYTF. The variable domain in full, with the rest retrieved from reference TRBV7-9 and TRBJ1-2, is DTGVSQNPRHKITKRGQNVTFRCDPISEHNRLYWYRQTLGQGPEFLTYFQNEAQLEKSRLLSDRFSAERPKGSFSTLEIQRTEQGDSAMYLCASSPWDRGNGYTFGSGTRLTVV.

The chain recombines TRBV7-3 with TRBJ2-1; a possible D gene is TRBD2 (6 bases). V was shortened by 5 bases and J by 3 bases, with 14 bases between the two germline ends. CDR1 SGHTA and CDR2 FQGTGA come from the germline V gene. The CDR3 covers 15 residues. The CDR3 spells CASSPQASDYNEQFF. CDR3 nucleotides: TGTGCCAGCAGCCCCCAGGCTAGCGACTACAATGAGCAGTTCTTC.

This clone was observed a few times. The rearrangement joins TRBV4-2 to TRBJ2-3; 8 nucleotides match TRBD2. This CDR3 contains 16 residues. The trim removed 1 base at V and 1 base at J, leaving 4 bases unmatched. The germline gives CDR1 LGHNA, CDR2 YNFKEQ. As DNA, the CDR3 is TGTGCCAGCAGCCAAGGGCCGGGACTAGGCACAGATACGCAGTATTTT. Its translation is CASSQGPGLGTDTQYF.